This note documents a single TCR beta chain sequence. Its specificity is unknown. This specimen belongs to a study of T cell responses to AZD1222 COVID-19 vaccine. The CDR3 is made up of 14 amino acids. Trimming took 3 bases from V and 5 from J, leaving 13 bases between them. Germline V gene sequence: CDR1 SGHAT, CDR2 FQDESV (reference sequence). Study results and caveats: Researchers report vaccine-associated CD4 TCRs spanning spike, with dominance at 160-218 and 743-854.

Second-dose timings of about 4 or about 12 weeks were pooled. Clones were read by immunoSEQ multiplex PCR, and TCRdb kept only the in-frame ones, dropping some. This sample has approximately 13,000 clones, with about 80% found just once. Sequences were derived from peripheral blood, sampled 28 days after the second AZD1222 dose. The TCR originated in an adult who received the AZD1222 COVID-19 vaccine. The gene calls are TRBV11-1 and TRBJ1-2, with D perhaps TRBD1 (6 bases). CDR3 protein: CASSFSTGSYGYTF. The CDR3 bases are TGTGCCAGCAGCTTTAGCACAGGGAGTTATGGCTACACCTTC.